One sample yielded the 13 T cell receptor beta chains listed below, sequenced in a study of T cell responses to AZD1222 COVID-19 vaccine. The repertoire was sequenced with immunoSEQ multiplex PCR; TCRdb's copy has only in-frame clones and lacks some. The sample yields fewer than 130,000 clones, around nine tenths seen once. The material sequenced was peripheral blood, taken 28 days after the second AZD1222 dose. These receptors came from an adult who received the AZD1222 COVID-19 vaccine.

The rearrangement joins TRBV6-5 to TRBJ2-2; unclear D gene. V was shortened by 3 bases and J by 4 bases, with 9 bases between the two germline ends. The germline CDR1 and CDR2 sequences are MNHEY and SVGAGI. The CDR3 extends over 14 amino acids. The DNA of the CDR3 is TGTGCCAGCAGTTATCAACAGATCACCGGGGAGCTGTTTTTT. Protein: CASSYQQITGELFF.

The chain recombines TRBV3-1 (or the pseudogene TRBV3-2) with TRBJ2-1; the D is unclear. Germline V gene lookup returns CDR1 LGHDT and CDR2 YNNKEL (reference sequence). With 3 bases removed from V and 0 bases from J, the gap between germline ends came to 9 bases. The CDR3 runs to 15 residues. Here the CDR3 reads CASSQAMGSYNEQFF. The CDR3 region has the DNA TGTGCCAGCAGCCAGGCCATGGGCTCCTACAATGAGCAGTTCTTC.

The V and J genes are TRBV7-2 and TRBJ1-2; D perhaps matches TRBD1 (5 bases). The V gene's germline CDR1 is SGHTA and CDR2 FQGNSA. The CDR3 spans 14 residues. The V end lost 6 bases, the J end lost 2 bases, and 13 bases lay between the germline ends. CDR3 bases: TGTGCCAGCAGGAGGGGATCACACAACTATGGCTACACCTTC. Translating it yields CASRRGSHNYGYTF.

The CDR3 DNA is TGTGCCAGCAGGGACGACGGGGATAGGTACTTC. This gives the protein CASRDDGDRYF. V usage is TRBV2 and J usage is TRBJ2-7; possibly TRBD2 for D (5 bases). The length of the CDR3 is 11 residues. CDR1 SNHLY and CDR2 FYNNEI come from the germline V gene. The V gene lost 6 bases and the J gene lost 12 bases, with 15 bases spanning the gap.

The chain recombines TRBV28 with TRBJ2-3; D is unresolved. Trimming left V 5 bases short and J 7 bases short, with 10 bases between. The germline gives CDR1 MDHEN, CDR2 SYDVKM. The CDR3 extends over 12 amino acids. The DNA for the CDR3 is TGTGCCAGCAGTCCCCAGATGAATACGCAGTATTTT. As protein: CASSPQMNTQYF.

The V call is TRBV18, the J call TRBJ2-7, with TRBD1 identical over 9 bases. Germline V gene sequence: CDR1 KGHSH, CDR2 LQKENI. The ends lost 8 bases at V and 2 bases at J; junction bases unmatched: 16. The CDR3 runs 17 residues. CDR3 sequence (DNA): TGTGCCAGCGCGTGGGGGACCGGGACAGGGACGGCCTACGAGCAGTACTTC. It yields the protein CASAWGTGTGTAYEQYF. The full variable domain, with the rest looked up from reference TRBV18 and TRBJ2-7, is NAGVMQNPRHLVRRRGQEARLRCSPMKGHSHVYWYRQLPEEGLKFMVYLQKENIIDESGMPKERFSAEFPKEGPSILRIQQVVRGDSAAYFCASAWGTGTGTAYEQYFGPGTRLTVT.

The rearrangement links TRBV6-2 or TRBV6-3 to TRBJ1-5; D ambiguous. Trimming removed 5 bases at V and 4 bases at J, with 12 bases between. The CDR3 is 14 amino acids. CDR1 is MNHEY, CDR2 SVGEGT, per germline. The CDR3 region is CASSPDRANQPQHF. CDR3 in DNA: TGTGCCAGCAGTCCCGACCGAGCGAATCAGCCCCAGCATTTT.

This chain connects TRBV18 to TRBJ2-3; possible D gene TRBD1, 6 bases. There are 16 residues in the CDR3. The germline V gene encodes CDR1 KGHSH and CDR2 LQKENI. V was clipped by 2 bases and J by 2 bases, with 14 bases between them. In DNA, the CDR3 is TGTGCCAGCTCACCATATTCGCCAGGGGACACAGATACGCAGTATTTT. Its translation is CASSPYSPGDTDTQYF. Looking up the rest from reference TRBV18 and TRBJ2-3 gives the full variable domain: NAGVMQNPRHLVRRRGQEARLRCSPMKGHSHVYWYRQLPEEGLKFMVYLQKENIIDESGMPKERFSAEFPKEGPSILRIQQVVRGDSAAYFCASSPYSPGDTDTQYFGPGTRLTVL.

This clone was seen a few times. The V gene is TRBV28, the J gene TRBJ1-2, with 7 nucleotides matching TRBD1. The trim removed 6 bases at V and 5 bases at J, leaving 12 bases unmatched. Germline CDR1 MDHEN, CDR2 SYDVKM. The CDR3 spans 15 residues. CDR3 sequence (DNA): TGTGCCAGCAGCCCGGCGACAGGGCTAGATTATGGCTACACCTTC. It encodes CASSPATGLDYGYTF.

The J gene is TRBJ2-4, the V gene TRBV21-1; no DNA check was done on the table's D call, TRBD1. TRBV21-1 has pseudogene status. This CDR3 contains 17 residues. The CDR3 protein is CASSKGEKTDSKNIQYF. The CDR3 DNA sequence: TGTGCCAGCAGCAAAGGTGAGAAGACGGACAGCAAAAACATTCAGTACTTC.

The chain uses TRBV6-2 or TRBV6-3 and TRBJ2-7; TRBD1 matches at 10 bases. Looked up from germline, CDR1 is MNHEY and CDR2 is SVGEGT. This CDR3 is 16 amino acids long. J gave up 3 bases and V 3 bases, and 8 bases lay outside the gene matches. CDR3 sequence: CASSYKAGTGVYEQYF. Here the CDR3 DNA reads TGTGCCAGCAGTTATAAGGCCGGGACAGGGGTCTACGAGCAGTACTTC.

V is TRBV5-1 and J is TRBJ2-2, with D unresolved. The CDR3 loop spans 13 amino acids. Germline-derived CDR1 and CDR2 are SGHRS and YFSETQ. V lost 7 bases and J 1 base, leaving 8 bases between the germline ends. CDR3 DNA sequence: TGCGCCAGCGGGCTAGAGAACACCGGGGAGCTGTTTTTT. As protein: CASGLENTGELFF. Based on the CDR3 plus reference TRBV5-1 and TRBJ2-2, the full variable domain is KAGVTQTPRYLIKTRGQQVTLSCSPISGHRSVSWYQQTPGQGLQFLFEYFSETQRNKGNFPGRFSGRQFSNSRSEMNVSTLELGDSALYLCASGLENTGELFFGEGSRLTVL.

This chain uses TRBV9 with TRBJ2-7; 12 bases are a match to TRBD2. V trimming: 2 bases; J trimming: 6 bases; junction bases outside the gene matches: 15. The CDR3 sequence is 18 residues long. Germline V gene data show CDR1 as SGDLS and CDR2 as YYNGEE. CDR3 sequence: CASSVGTLAGGPGGEQYF. CDR3 nucleotide sequence: TGTGCCAGCAGCGTCGGGACTCTAGCGGGAGGGCCGGGGGGCGAGCAGTACTTC. Variable domain in full (rest from reference TRBV9 and TRBJ2-7): DSGVTQTPKHLITATGQRVTLRCSPRSGDLSVYWYQQSLDQGLQFLIQYYNGEERAKGNILERFSAQQFPDLHSELNLSSLELGDSALYFCASSVGTLAGGPGGEQYFGPGTRLTVT.